A single sample is the source of the 28 T cell receptor beta chains below, sequenced in a study of identical twins. TCRdb reanalysed the 5' RACE reads using MiXCR and keeps one entry per CDR3 protein. The profile covers under 800,000 distinct CDR3 sequences, with 21% appearing a single time and around 4.4% taken by the ten largest. This sample also belongs to another study, concerning T cells expressing NK-cell markers.

Sequencing used PBMCs. These receptors were collected from a woman aged 18-35 years in good health.

V is TRBV6-2 or TRBV6-3 and J is TRBJ1-1, with D perhaps matching TRBD1 (5 bases). Germline CDR1 MNHEY, CDR2 SVGEGT. The CDR3 covers 14 residues. V lost 5 bases and J 3 bases, leaving 13 bases between the germline ends. The CDR3: CASSAGHGYTEAFF. The CDR3 coding sequence is TGTGCCAGCAGTGCAGGACATGGCTACACTGAAGCTTTCTTT.

This clonotype has a handful of counts. The chain combines TRBV15 with TRBJ2-7; no clear D. Deletions cut 0 bases from V and 5 bases from J, with 11 bases between. The CDR3 has 14 amino acids. Germline assignment: CDR1 LNHNV and CDR2 YYDKDF (reference sequence). The CDR3 sequence: CATSRDTKRNEQYF. For the CDR3, the DNA is TGTGCCACCAGCAGAGACACTAAAAGGAACGAGCAGTACTTC.

The chain uses TRBV20-1 and TRBJ2-1; TRBD1 matches at 9 bases. Per the germline V gene, CDR1 is DFQATT and CDR2 is SNEGSKA (reference sequence). This CDR3 comprises 14 residues. V shed 4 bases and J 1 base; nucleotides not matched to a gene: 2. The CDR3 sequence: CSAMGQGSYNEQFF. The CDR3 coding sequence is TGCAGTGCTATGGGACAGGGATCCTACAATGAGCAGTTCTTC.

This clonotype was recorded a few times. This chain links TRBV2 with TRBJ2-3; TRBD1 matches at 9 bases. V trimming: 6 bases; J trimming: 3 bases; junction bases outside the gene matches: 13. This CDR3 comprises 17 residues. Looked up from germline, CDR1 is SNHLY and CDR2 is FYNNEI. CDR3 nucleotides: TGTGCCAGCAGAGGTATCGTCGACAGGGGGAGGACAGATACGCAGTATTTT. Translating it yields CASRGIVDRGRTDTQYF.

The V gene is TRBV7-2, the J gene TRBJ2-3, with a tentative D call TRBD2 (6 bases). Trimming cost V 5 bases and J 8 bases, with 17 bases left between them. Germline V gene data show CDR1 as SGHTA and CDR2 as FQGNSA. There are 14 residues in the CDR3. The CDR3 DNA reads TGTGCCAGCAGCCCCCTTCCGGGACTCCCTACGCAGTATTTT. Protein: CASSPLPGLPTQYF.

This chain uses TRBV29-1 with TRBJ2-7; 10 nucleotides agree with TRBD2. In germline, CDR1 is SQVTM, CDR2 ANQGSEA. CDR3 length equals 18 residues. Losses at the gene ends were 1 base for V and 6 bases for J; bases not matched to a gene: 18. CDR3 bases: TGCAGCGTTGAAGTAGCGGGGGGAGGTAGCGGGGACCTCGCCGAGCAGTACTTC. This sequence encodes CSVEVAGGGSGDLAEQYF.

The chain uses TRBV6-4 and TRBJ2-2; D gene ambiguous. Germline V gene sequence: CDR1 MRHNA, CDR2 SNTAGT. With 0 bases removed from V and 7 bases from J, the gap between germline ends came to 6 bases. The CDR3 is 13 amino acids. For the CDR3, the DNA is TGTGCCAGCAGTGACTCAGGCGGCGGGGAGCTGTTTTTT. It codes for CASSDSGGGELFF.

This chain uses TRBV12-3 or TRBV12-4 with TRBJ1-2; tentatively, D is TRBD1 (5 bases). This CDR3 is built from 15 residues. The V end lost 8 bases, the J end lost 8 bases, and 24 bases lay between the germline ends. CDR3 DNA: TGTGCCAGCTCCGGGACGGCGGGACGCCACTGGGGCTACACCTTC. It translates to CASSGTAGRHWGYTF.

V is TRBV28 and J is TRBJ1-2; the D is unclear. V lost 2 bases and J 8 bases, leaving 9 bases between the germline ends. Germline V lookup: CDR1 MDHEN, CDR2 SYDVKM. The length of the CDR3 is 12 residues. CDR3 sequence reads: CASSLEREGYTF. CDR3 DNA sequence: TGTGCCAGCAGTTTAGAGCGGGAGGGCTACACCTTC.

This clonotype was observed many times. The genes are TRBV5-1 and TRBJ1-1; a weak D match, TRBD1 (5 bases). The CDR3 sequence is 13 residues long. V lost 5 bases, J lost 6 bases, and 14 bases lay in between. Germline CDR1 is SGHRS and CDR2 is YFSETQ. The CDR3 coding sequence is TGCGCCAGCAGTCTGGAGGGGTTGGCTGAAGCTTTCTTT. It is translated as CASSLEGLAEAFF.

This clonotype occurred a few times. The chain recombines TRBV10-3 with TRBJ1-1; a possible D gene is TRBD1 (6 bases). The CDR3 totals 17 residues. V lost 10 bases, J lost 6 bases, and 30 bases lay in between. Per the germline V gene, CDR1 is ENHRY and CDR2 is SYGVKD. The CDR3 DNA reads as TGTGCCAACGATCTACGTCCTACAGGGTTTCTTAACCCTGAAGCTTTCTTT. It codes for CANDLRPTGFLNPEAFF.

The table lists this clonotype with a few counts. The chain carries TRBV20-1 and TRBJ2-1, with 13 bases matching TRBD2. Germline-derived CDR1 and CDR2 are DFQATT and SNEGSKA (reference sequence). The V segment lost 5 bases and the J segment 7 bases; nucleotides outside the gene matches: 8. The CDR3 is 15 amino acids. DNA for the CDR3: TGCAGTGCTTTCAAGGGACTAGCGGGAAGGAATGAGCAGTTCTTC. It is translated as CSAFKGLAGRNEQFF.

This clonotype was recorded a few times. The chain has TRBV5-1 and TRBJ2-7; D may be TRBD1 (7 bases). V lost 0 bases, J lost 6 bases, and 13 bases lay in between. CDR1 is SGHRS and CDR2 is YFSETQ in the germline V gene. The CDR3 is made up of 14 amino acids. DNA of the CDR3: TGCGCCAGCAGCTTGGAGGGCAGGGGGGCCGAGCAGTACTTC. Translated, it gives CASSLEGRGAEQYF. Full variable domain (missing parts from reference TRBV5-1 and TRBJ2-7): KAGVTQTPRYLIKTRGQQVTLSCSPISGHRSVSWYQQTPGQGLQFLFEYFSETQRNKGNFPGRFSGRQFSNSRSEMNVSTLELGDSALYLCASSLEGRGAEQYFGPGTRLTVT.

This clonotype occurred a few times. V gene TRBV6-4 combines with J gene TRBJ1-1, with D perhaps matching TRBD1 (5 bases). The CDR3 consists of 14 residues. Trimming took off 4 bases at V and 3 bases at J, with 12 bases between the two ends. Germline CDR1 MRHNA, CDR2 SNTAGT. DNA of the CDR3: TGTGCCAGCAGTGCTGCAAGGGGACACACTGAAGCTTTCTTT. Its translation: CASSAARGHTEAFF.

The rearrangement links TRBV11-1 to TRBJ2-1; 7 nucleotides agree with TRBD1. The CDR3 is made up of 13 amino acids. CDR1 and CDR2 from the germline V gene are SGHAT and FQDESV (reference sequence). The ends lost 5 bases at V and 7 bases at J; junction bases unmatched: 5. CDR3 nucleotides: TGTGCCAGCAGCGGTTACAGGGGAAATGAGCAGTTCTTC. This sequence encodes CASSGYRGNEQFF.

This sequence joins TRBV28 and TRBJ1-1; the match to TRBD1 covers 7 bases. Germline V gene data show CDR1 as MDHEN and CDR2 as SYDVKM. The CDR3 length is 14 residues. V was clipped by 7 bases and J by 0 bases; unmatched bases: 5. CDR3: CASNRGGLNTEAFF. CDR3 sequence (DNA): TGTGCCAGCAACCGAGGGGGCCTGAACACTGAAGCTTTCTTT.

This clonotype was seen repeatedly, ten times or more. V gene TRBV29-1 combines with J gene TRBJ2-3; D unclear. This CDR3 contains 10 residues. V dropped 4 bases and J dropped 4 bases, with 3 bases sitting between them. Germline CDR1 reads SQVTM; CDR2 reads ANQGSEA. The CDR3 protein is CSVAADTQYF. CDR3 bases: TGCAGCGTTGCGGCAGATACGCAGTATTTT.

In its sample, this clonotype was seen a few times. The rearrangement uses TRBV10-1 and TRBJ2-5; TRBD2 matches at 8 bases. V lost 5 bases and J lost 9; bases outside the gene matches: 11. The CDR3 has 14 amino acids. Germline CDR1 and CDR2: WNHNN and SYGVQD (reference sequence). CDR3 loop: CASSQGLAGYPQYF. In DNA form, the CDR3 reads TGCGCCAGCAGTCAAGGACTAGCAGGGTACCCCCAGTACTTC.

This clonotype was counted a few times. The chain joins TRBV7-2 to TRBJ2-1; a weak D match, TRBD1 (6 bases). V was clipped by 6 bases and J by 2 bases, with 14 bases between them. Germline assignment: CDR1 SGHTA and CDR2 FQGNSA. The CDR3 totals 15 residues. CDR3 sequence (DNA): TGTGCCAGCAGACCCCCGGGACATACCTACAATGAGCAGTTCTTC. Protein sequence: CASRPPGHTYNEQFF.

This chain connects TRBV7-3 to TRBJ2-3, with 8 positions matching TRBD1. Looked up from germline, CDR1 is SGHTA and CDR2 is FQGTGA. Trimming took 0 bases from V and 2 from J; bases not matched to a gene: 10. CDR3 length: 18 residues. The CDR3 bases are TGTGCCAGCAGCTTAACGGGGCAGGGGGCATCCTACACAGATACGCAGTATTTT. It yields the protein CASSLTGQGASYTDTQYF.

The sample holds a few counts of this clonotype. The chain couples TRBV27 to TRBJ2-2; D is unresolved. Trimming took 11 bases from V and 7 from J, leaving 17 bases between them. There are 13 residues in the CDR3. CDR1 and CDR2 from the germline V gene are MNHEY and SMNVEV (reference sequence). The CDR3: CASSIRAVGELFF. CDR3 nucleotide sequence: TGTGCCTCCTCGATTCGGGCCGTCGGGGAGCTGTTTTTT.

There are a few counts of this clonotype. The CDR3 here is CSARGLAGAWWNEQFF. CDR3 nucleotides: TGCAGTGCTAGGGGACTAGCGGGAGCTTGGTGGAATGAGCAGTTCTTC. The V and J genes are TRBV20-1 and TRBJ2-1; 14 bases are a match to TRBD2. Trimming removed 3 bases from V and 7 bases from J; junction bases left unmatched: 8. Germline loops: CDR1 DFQATT, CDR2 SNEGSKA (reference sequence). The length of the CDR3 is 16 residues.

This clonotype was seen repeatedly, ten times or more. The chain has TRBV5-5 and TRBJ2-3; 7 bases are shared with TRBD1. Per the germline V gene, CDR1 is SGHKS and CDR2 is YYEKEE (reference sequence). The CDR3 has 14 residues. The ends lost 4 bases at V and 1 base at J; junction bases unmatched: 3. DNA of the CDR3: TGTGCCAGCAGCGTCGACAGGGGCACAGATACGCAGTATTTT. It codes for CASSVDRGTDTQYF.

This clonotype was observed a handful of times. The chain joins TRBV20-1 to TRBJ1-5; possible D gene TRBD1, 6 bases. V dropped 7 bases and J dropped 3 bases, with 19 bases sitting between them. The germline V gene encodes CDR1 DFQATT and CDR2 SNEGSKA (reference sequence). The CDR3 covers 15 residues. CDR3 in DNA: TGCAGTGGGCGGAAACAGGGCTCCTACAATCAGCCCCAGCATTTT. This translates into CSGRKQGSYNQPQHF.

This clonotype showed up just a few times. CDR3 region: CASSPSRQYTDTQYF. In nucleotides, the CDR3 is TGCGCCAGCAGCCCGTCCCGACAGTACACAGATACGCAGTATTTT. V gene TRBV5-1 combines with J gene TRBJ2-3, with D tentatively TRBD1 (5 bases). This CDR3 comprises 15 residues. Trimming removed 4 bases from V and 2 bases from J, with 14 bases in between. The germline gives CDR1 SGHRS, CDR2 YFSETQ.

Comments on this clonotype: One end of the junction fails to match germline, which may point to a read error. The J gene is TRBJ1-4, the V gene TRBV7-7; D not certain. CDR3 size: 13 residues. Germline loops: CDR1 SSHAT, CDR2 FNYEAQ (reference sequence). This chain's CDR3 is CASSLGANEKLFF. The CDR3 DNA follows: TGTGCTAGCAGCTTAGGAGCCAATGAAAAACTGTTTTTT.

This sequence joins TRBV7-2 and TRBJ2-7; tentatively, D is TRBD2 (6 bases). Germline loops: CDR1 SGHTA, CDR2 FQGNSA. The CDR3 has 16 residues. V lost 4 bases and J lost 7, with 23 bases in between. CDR3 nucleotide sequence: TGTGCCAGCAGCTATAGTTCCGGGACTCCCTCGTGGGAGCAGTACTTC. Its translation is CASSYSSGTPSWEQYF.

This clonotype was seen repeatedly, ten times or more. The chain is built from TRBV6-1 and TRBJ1-5, with D hard to call. This CDR3 is built from 13 residues. Trimming removed 3 bases at V and 5 bases at J, with 8 bases between. Germline assignment: CDR1 MNHNS and CDR2 SASEGT. CDR3 sequence reads: CASSERGDQPQHF. CDR3 DNA sequence: TGTGCCAGCAGTGAGCGGGGAGATCAGCCCCAGCATTTT.